This TCR beta chain was sequenced in a study of CD8 T cells in Susac syndrome. Findings and caveats of the study: Acknowledgment was made by the study that its TCR sequencing and HLA analysis involved a relatively small number of individuals.

CD8+ and CD4+ T cells taken from blood had their TCR beta sequenced. Negative isolation yielded CD8+ and CD4+ T cells; FACS enriched TEMRA cells. Germline V gene data show CDR1 as SQVTM and CDR2 as ANQGSEA. The CDR3 covers 13 residues. V was shortened by 1 base and J by 3 bases, with 9 bases between the two germline ends. An amount of RNA that ranged from about 0.45 to 1 ug was reverse transcribed with random hexamers. By means of immunoSEQ multiplex PCR, TCR beta CDR3 spanning 54 Vbeta and 13 Jbeta underwent amplification. In TCRdb, the immunoSEQ multiplex PCR reads were re-called with MiXCR into one record per CDR3 protein. The table has fewer than 150,000 distinct CDR3 sequences, about 93% seen once. About this clonotype itself: What it binds is not known.

The chain uses TRBV29-1 and TRBJ1-2; D gene unclear. Sequencing used CD8+ T cells from PBMCs. The TCR sequence derives from a human donor with multiple sclerosis. In DNA, the CDR3 is TGCAGCGTTGAAGGGACGGATGACTATGGCTACACCTTC. Protein: CSVEGTDDYGYTF.